This section outlines one T cell receptor (beta chain) sequence together with its context. Its antigen remains unknown. A sample-barcoded 5' primer and a J-beta primer mix were used in a second PCR of roughly 6 to 11 cycles. A single record per CDR3 protein comes from TCRdb applying MiXCR to the 5' RACE reads. This table holds 650,000 to 800,000 distinct CDR3 sequences, around 43% found once. This CDR3 is 14 amino acids long. Germline CDR1 and CDR2: SGHAT and FQNNGV. This specimen belongs to a study of blood T cells in healthy people across ages. Study-wide results and limits: PBMCs were not sorted, which prevented a conclusive comparison of naive versus antigen-experienced cells.

The chain employs TRBV11-2 and TRBJ2-5; unclear D gene. The DNA matches TRBJ2-7 better at its end, which makes the J call doubtful. The material sequenced was blood. The clonotype comes from a man aged 55 to 69 in good health. The DNA for the CDR3 is TGTGCCAGCAGCTTAGAGCGGCATTTCTACGAGCAGTACTTC. The encoded protein is CASSLERHFYEQYF.